A selection of T cell receptor beta chains follows, all from one sample in a study of blood T cell repertoires in COVID-19. Profiled with immunoSEQ multiplex PCR; TCRdb holds only in-frame clones, not every one. In the table there are tens of thousands of clones, 88% of which are singletons. Material for sequencing was peripheral blood. These receptors originate from a human donor in a cohort sampled during active COVID-19. CDR3s include the opening cysteine and the closing phenylalanine or tryptophan. D genes are given only for firm matches. Clone size, where shown, is once, few, many, or a class for clones that have expanded.

d_call	v_call	j_call	cdr3_length	clone_size	cdr3_aa	cdr3_nt
-	TRBV4-2	TRBJ1-5	19	few	CASSQIIVPTIYSNQPQHF	TGTGCCAGCAGCCAAATAATTGTACCGACAATCTATAGCAATCAGCCCCAGCATTTT
TRBD1	TRBV5-6	TRBJ2-1	13	once	CASRVGQTNEQFF	TGTGCCAGCAGAGTGGGACAGACTAATGAGCAGTTCTTC
-	TRBV7-8	TRBJ1-3	16	-	CASSLGGSAGGNTIYF	TGTGCCAGCAGCTTAGGGGGTTCGGCGGGCGGAAACACCATATATTTT
TRBD2	TRBV7-2	TRBJ2-1	15	once	CASWIAGGPSHEQFF	TGTGCCAGTTGGATAGCGGGAGGGCCGTCTCATGAGCAGTTCTTC
-	TRBV11-2	TRBJ2-7	15	-	CASSDPGDHSYEQYF	TGTGCCAGCAGCGACCCAGGGGACCACTCCTACGAGCAGTACTTC
-	TRBV9	TRBJ1-5	14	-	CASSVGSGLQPQHF	TGTGCCAGCAGCGTAGGATCGGGTCTTCAGCCCCAGCATTTT
-	TRBV9	TRBJ1-1	14	-	CASSATSWSTEAFF	TGTGCCAGCAGCGCGACGTCCTGGAGCACTGAAGCTTTCTTT
TRBD1	TRBV7-9	TRBJ2-7	13	-	CASSDRGYYEQYF	TGTGCCAGCAGTGACAGGGGATACTACGAGCAGTACTTC
-	TRBV7-6	TRBJ2-3	15	-	CASSLLTSSTDTQYF	TGTGCCAGCAGCTTATTAACTTCTAGCACAGATACGCAGTATTTT
-	TRBV7-8	TRBJ1-2	13	-	CASSFEEDYGYTF	TGTGCCAGCAGCTTTGAGGAGGACTATGGCTACACCTTC
TRBD1	TRBV28	TRBJ1-5	16	-	CASTKRGGQGDQPQHF	TGTGCCAGCACTAAAAGGGGGGGACAGGGCGATCAGCCCCAGCATTTT
TRBD1	TRBV11-2	TRBJ2-3	17	-	CASSRPSLGTGEQIPSF	TGTGCCAGCAGCCGCCCCTCCCTCGGGACAGGGGAGCAGATCCCTTCTTTT
-	TRBV6-5	TRBJ1-2	15	once	CASSYSIRTFYGYTF	TGTGCCAGCAGTTACTCGATCCGGACTTTCTATGGCTACACCTTC
-	TRBV30	TRBJ2-7	13	-	CAWSVPAGYEQYF	TGTGCCTGGAGTGTACCCGCGGGGTACGAGCAGTACTTC
-	TRBV19	TRBJ2-3	14	-	CASNPTWSSDTQYF	TGTGCCAGTAACCCGACCTGGAGCTCGGATACGCAGTATTTT
-	TRBV4-3	TRBJ1-1	13	once	CASSQLLNTEAFF	TGCGCCAGCAGCCAACTCCTGAACACTGAAGCTTTCTTT
TRBD2	TRBV28	TRBJ2-3	15	-	CASSRPGTSVDTQYF	TGTGCCAGCAGTCGTCCCGGGACTAGCGTGGATACGCAGTATTTT
-	TRBV9	TRBJ1-3	15	-	CASSEDTYSGNTIYF	TGTGCCAGCAGCGAGGACACCTACTCTGGAAACACCATATATTTT
-	TRBV5-1	TRBJ2-5	15	-	CASSLAGDRQETQYF	TGCGCCAGCAGCTTGGCCGGAGACCGGCAGGAGACCCAGTACTTC
-	TRBV12-3/TRBV12-4	TRBJ1-2	12	-	CAGGGFGYGYTF	TGTGCCGGGGGAGGGTTCGGCTATGGCTACACCTTC
TRBD2	TRBV9	TRBJ2-7	14	-	CASSVTSGSYEQYF	TGTGCCAGCAGCGTCACTAGCGGTTCCTACGAGCAGTACTTC
TRBD2	TRBV11-2	TRBJ2-7	15	-	CASSPRTSGHYEQYF	TGTGCCAGCAGCCCAAGGACTAGCGGACACTACGAGCAGTACTTC
-	TRBV19	TRBJ1-3	18	-	CASSVTGIIAISGNTIYF	TGTGCCAGTAGCGTAACGGGGATCATTGCGATCTCTGGAAACACCATATATTTT
-	TRBV30	TRBJ1-5	12	-	CAWSEGIQPQHF	TGTGCCTGGAGTGAGGGGATTCAGCCCCAGCATTTT
TRBD1	TRBV19	TRBJ1-2	16	-	CASSLSTGGIFDGYTF	TGTGCCAGTAGTCTAAGTACAGGGGGGATCTTCGATGGCTACACCTTC
TRBD1	TRBV5-5	TRBJ1-1	16	-	CASSLAFTGGRAEAFF	TGTGCCAGCAGCTTGGCCTTTACAGGGGGGAGGGCTGAAGCTTTCTTT
TRBD1	TRBV4-1	TRBJ1-1	14	-	CASTPQGVDTEAFF	TGCGCCAGCACTCCCCAGGGGGTGGACACTGAAGCTTTCTTT
TRBD2	TRBV9	TRBJ2-6	19	-	CASSVGGRREGSGANVLTF	TGTGCCAGCAGCGTAGGGGGAAGAAGGGAGGGCTCTGGGGCCAACGTCCTGACTTTC
-	TRBV6-2/TRBV6-3	TRBJ2-7	11	-	CASSPGDEQYF	TGTGCCAGCAGCCCAGGGGACGAGCAGTACTTC
-	TRBV18	TRBJ1-1	13	-	CASSQSGNTEAFF	TGTGCCAGCTCACAGTCCGGTAACACTGAAGCTTTCTTT
-	TRBV19	TRBJ1-4	16	once	CASSIGTDWVNEKLFF	TGTGCCAGTAGTATAGGGACAGATTGGGTGAATGAAAAACTGTTTTTT
-	TRBV21-1	TRBJ1-5	17	-	CASSNPPRTLSNQPQHF	TGTGCCAGCAGCAACCCCCCGAGGACACTTAGCAATCAGCCCCAGCATTTT
-	TRBV25-1	TRBJ2-7	14	-	CASSFGTPGSEQYF	TGTGCCAGCAGTTTCGGGACACCCGGGTCCGAGCAGTACTTC
TRBD2	TRBV30	TRBJ2-3	13	-	CAWTAGVLNTQYF	TGTGCCTGGACGGCGGGAGTCCTAAATACGCAGTATTTT
-	TRBV19	TRBJ1-5	17	-	CASSIGASRLSNQPQHF	TGTGCCAGTAGTATAGGGGCTTCTCGGTTGAGCAATCAGCCCCAGCATTTT
-	TRBV4-2	TRBJ2-5	15	-	CASSQDMTGWETQYF	TGTGCCAGCAGCCAGGACATGACTGGGTGGGAGACCCAGTACTTC
TRBD2	TRBV30	TRBJ2-3	13	once	CAGSSGNTDTQYF	TGTGCCGGCTCTAGCGGAAACACAGATACGCAGTATTTT
TRBD1	TRBV27	TRBJ2-5	17	-	CASSLSGTGYLGLTQYF	TGTGCCAGCAGTTTATCCGGGACAGGGTACCTTGGTTTAACCCAGTACTTC
-	TRBV5-6	TRBJ1-4	14	-	CASSFRKRDEKLFF	TGTGCCAGCAGCTTCAGGAAGAGGGATGAAAAACTGTTTTTT
-	TRBV13	TRBJ1-3	15	-	CASSSSVNFGNTIYF	TGTGCCAGCAGCTCCTCGGTCAACTTCGGAAACACCATATATTTT
TRBD1	TRBV6-6	TRBJ1-4	15	-	CASSTDRAKNEKLFF	TGTGCCAGCAGTACGGACAGGGCCAAAAATGAAAAACTGTTTTTT